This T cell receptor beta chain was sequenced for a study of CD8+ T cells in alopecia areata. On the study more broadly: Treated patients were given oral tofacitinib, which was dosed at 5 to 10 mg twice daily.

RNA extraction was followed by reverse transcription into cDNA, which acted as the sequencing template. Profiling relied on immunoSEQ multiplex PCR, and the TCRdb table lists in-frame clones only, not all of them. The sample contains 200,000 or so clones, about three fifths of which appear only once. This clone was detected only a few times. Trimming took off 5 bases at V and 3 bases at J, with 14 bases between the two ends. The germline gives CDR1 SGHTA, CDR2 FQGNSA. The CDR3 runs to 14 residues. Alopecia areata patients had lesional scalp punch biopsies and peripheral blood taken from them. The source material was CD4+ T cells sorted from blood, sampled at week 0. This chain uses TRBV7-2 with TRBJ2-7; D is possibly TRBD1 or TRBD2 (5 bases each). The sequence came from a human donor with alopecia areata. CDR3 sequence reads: CASSGGGVRYEQYF. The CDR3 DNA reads TGTGCCAGCAGCGGGGGTGGGGTACGCTACGAGCAGTACTTC.